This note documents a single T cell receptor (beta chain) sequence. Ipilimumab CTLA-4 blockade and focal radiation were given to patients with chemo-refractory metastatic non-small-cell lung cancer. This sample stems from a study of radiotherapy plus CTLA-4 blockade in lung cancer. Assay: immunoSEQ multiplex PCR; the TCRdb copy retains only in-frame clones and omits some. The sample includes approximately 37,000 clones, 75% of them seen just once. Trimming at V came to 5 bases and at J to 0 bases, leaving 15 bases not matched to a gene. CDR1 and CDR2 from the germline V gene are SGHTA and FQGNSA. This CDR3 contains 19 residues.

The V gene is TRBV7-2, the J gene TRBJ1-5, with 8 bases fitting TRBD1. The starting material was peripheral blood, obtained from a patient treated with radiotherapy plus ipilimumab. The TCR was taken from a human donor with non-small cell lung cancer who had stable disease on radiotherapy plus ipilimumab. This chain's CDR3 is CASSPTGGQVIISNQPQHF. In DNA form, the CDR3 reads TGTGCCAGCAGCCCCACCGGGGGACAGGTCATTATTAGCAATCAGCCCCAGCATTTT. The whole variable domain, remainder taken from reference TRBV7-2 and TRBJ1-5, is GAGVSQSPSNKVTEKGKDVELRCDPISGHTALYWYRQSLGQGLEFLIYFQGNSAPDKSGLPSDRFSAERTGGSVSTLTIQRTQQEDSAVYLCASSPTGGQVIISNQPQHFGDGTRLSIL.